The source of this TCR beta chain is a study of blood T cell repertoires in COVID-19. Looking at the study overall: In each case, the material was cDNA or gDNA derived from T cells, B-cell-depleted T cells, or PBMCs.

Germline-derived CDR1 and CDR2 are MGHRA and YSYEKL. The V end lost 4 bases, the J end lost 9 bases, and 19 bases lay between the germline ends. CDR3 length: 16 amino acids. Methods used by the authors: Reference gene primer amplification gave nucleated cell count estimates. The assay was immunoSEQ multiplex PCR, and TCRdb's table has in-frame clones only and misses some. Clone size and the V and J calls come from that table; the DNA yielded D and trimming. The table lists 200,000 to 250,000 clones, almost 85% of them singletons. This chain connects TRBV4-1 to TRBJ1-6; no clear D gene. Sequencing was done on a sample of peripheral blood. This TCR was sampled from a man aged 45-65 years with acute or convalescent COVID-19. CDR3 DNA sequence: TGCGCCAGCAGCCGAAAGACGGCGGAGGGTAGTTCACCCCTCCACTTT. It encodes CASSRKTAEGSSPLHF.